The T cell receptor (beta chain) under discussion was sequenced for a study of tissue T cells after allogeneic stem cell transplantation. Study results and limitations: Only a limited share of tissue TCRs appeared in blood or spleen. Within patients, tissue anatomy strongly shaped TCR repertoire composition. Shared clones across patients were few; motif clustering revealed tissue-specific shared signatures.

On this clone itself: The antigen remains undetermined. These gene names are mouse names. The read is 1 residue too short to cover the CDR3 end, so that end is filled in from the germline J gene.

Germline values: CDR1 NNHDY, CDR2 SYVADS. This CDR3 spans 14 amino acids. V was shortened by 2 bases and J by 0 bases, with 7 bases between the two germline ends. Measured with immunoSEQ multiplex PCR; TCRdb has only the in-frame clones, and not every one. The sample includes a few thousand clones, roughly 47% of them seen just once. Documented time point: mouse harvest day 7 after allogeneic transplant. Each mouse received 10^7 T-cell-depleted marrow cells plus 10^6 splenic CD5+ T cells by tail vein. B6 (H2b) cells into BALB/c (H2d) mice; tissues taken at day 7 or 14. Sequenced sample: gut tissue. The TCR comes from a female BALB/c mouse given C57BL/6 T cells with graft-versus-host disease after an allogeneic hematopoietic cell transplant. The V and J genes are TRBV13-3 and TRBJ2-5; D not resolved. The CDR3 loop reads CASSEPHNQDTQYF. The CDR3 bases that were read are TGTGCCAGCAGTGAGCCACATAACCAAGACACCCAGTAC.